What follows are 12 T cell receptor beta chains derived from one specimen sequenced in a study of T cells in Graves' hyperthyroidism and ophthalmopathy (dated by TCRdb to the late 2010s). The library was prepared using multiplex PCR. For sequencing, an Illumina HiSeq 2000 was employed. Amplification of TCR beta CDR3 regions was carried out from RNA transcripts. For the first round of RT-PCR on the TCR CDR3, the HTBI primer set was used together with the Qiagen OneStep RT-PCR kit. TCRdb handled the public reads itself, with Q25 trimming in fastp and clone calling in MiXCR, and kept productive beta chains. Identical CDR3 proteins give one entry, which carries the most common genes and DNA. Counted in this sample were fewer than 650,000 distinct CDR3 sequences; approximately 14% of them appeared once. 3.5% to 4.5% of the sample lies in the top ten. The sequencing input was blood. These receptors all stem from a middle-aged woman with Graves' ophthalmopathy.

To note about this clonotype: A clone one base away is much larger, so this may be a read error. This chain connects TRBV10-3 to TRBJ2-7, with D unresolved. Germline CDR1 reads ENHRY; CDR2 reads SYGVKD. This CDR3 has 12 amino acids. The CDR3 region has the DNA TGTGCCATCGGTCCCGGCTCCTACGAGCAGTGCTTC. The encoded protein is CAIGPGSYEQCF.

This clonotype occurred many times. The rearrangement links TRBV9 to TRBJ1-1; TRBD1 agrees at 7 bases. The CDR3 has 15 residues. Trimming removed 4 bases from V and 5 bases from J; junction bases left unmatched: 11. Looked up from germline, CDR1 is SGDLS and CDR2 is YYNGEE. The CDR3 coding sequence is TGTGCCAGCAGCCCCGATCCCAGGGGGGGGACTGAAGCTTTCTTT. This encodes CASSPDPRGGTEAFF.

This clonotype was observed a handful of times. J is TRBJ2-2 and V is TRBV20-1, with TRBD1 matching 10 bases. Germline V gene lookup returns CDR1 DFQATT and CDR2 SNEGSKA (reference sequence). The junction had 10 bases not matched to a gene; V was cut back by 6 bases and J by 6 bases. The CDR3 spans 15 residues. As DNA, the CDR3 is TGCAGTGCCCACCCCCGGGACAGGGGCCCCGGGGAGCTGTTTTTT. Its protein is CSAHPRDRGPGELFF.

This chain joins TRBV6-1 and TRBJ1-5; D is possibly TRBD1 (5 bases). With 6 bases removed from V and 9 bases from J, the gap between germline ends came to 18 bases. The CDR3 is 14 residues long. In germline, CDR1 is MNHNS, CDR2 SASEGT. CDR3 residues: CASSRGRAGGPQHF. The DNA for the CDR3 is TGTGCCAGCAGCCGAGGCAGGGCCGGGGGGCCCCAGCATTTT.

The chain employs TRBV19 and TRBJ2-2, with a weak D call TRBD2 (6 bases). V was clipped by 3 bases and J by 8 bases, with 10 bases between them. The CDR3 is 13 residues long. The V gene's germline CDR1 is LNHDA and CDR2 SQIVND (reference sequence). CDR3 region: CASSIGSKGELFF. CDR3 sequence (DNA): TGTGCCAGTAGTATCGGGAGTAAGGGGGAGCTGTTTTTT. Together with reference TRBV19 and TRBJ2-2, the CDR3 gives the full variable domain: DGGITQSPKYLFRKEGQNVTLSCEQNLNHDAMYWYRQDPGQGLRLIYYSQIVNDFQKGDIAEGYSVSREKKESFPLTVTSAQKNPTAFYLCASSIGSKGELFFGEGSRLTVL.

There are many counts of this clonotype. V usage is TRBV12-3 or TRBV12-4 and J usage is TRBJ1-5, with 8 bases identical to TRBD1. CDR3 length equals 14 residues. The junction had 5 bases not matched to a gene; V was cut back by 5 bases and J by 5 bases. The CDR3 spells CASSRTGNYQPQHF. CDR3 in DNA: TGTGCCAGCAGTCGGACAGGGAATTATCAGCCCCAGCATTTT.

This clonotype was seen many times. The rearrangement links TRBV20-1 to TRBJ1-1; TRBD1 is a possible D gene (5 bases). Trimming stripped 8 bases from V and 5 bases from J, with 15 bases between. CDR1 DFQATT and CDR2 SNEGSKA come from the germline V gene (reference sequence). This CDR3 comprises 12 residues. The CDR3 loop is CSPRGRETEAFF. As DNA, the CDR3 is TGCAGTCCGAGGGGCCGGGAAACTGAAGCTTTCTTT.

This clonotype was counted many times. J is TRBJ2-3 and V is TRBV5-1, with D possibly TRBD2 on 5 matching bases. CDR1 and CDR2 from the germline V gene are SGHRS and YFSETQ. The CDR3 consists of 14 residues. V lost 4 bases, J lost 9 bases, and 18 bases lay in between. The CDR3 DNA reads TGCGCCAGCAGCCCACTTGCCGCGGCGGGCACGCAGTATTTT. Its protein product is CASSPLAAAGTQYF.

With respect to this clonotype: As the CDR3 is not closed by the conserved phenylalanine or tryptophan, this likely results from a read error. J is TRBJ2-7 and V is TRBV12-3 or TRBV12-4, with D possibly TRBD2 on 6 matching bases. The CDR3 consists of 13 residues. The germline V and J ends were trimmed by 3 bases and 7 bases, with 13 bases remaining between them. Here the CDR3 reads CASSFSRGVEQYS. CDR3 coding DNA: TGTGCCAGCAGTTTTTCCCGCGGGGTAGAGCAGTACTCC.

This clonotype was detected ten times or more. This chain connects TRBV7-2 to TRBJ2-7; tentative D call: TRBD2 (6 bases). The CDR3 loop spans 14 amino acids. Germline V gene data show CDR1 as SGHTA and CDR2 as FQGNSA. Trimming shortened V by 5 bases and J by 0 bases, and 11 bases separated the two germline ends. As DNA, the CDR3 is TGTGCCAGCAGCGCGGGACCGAACTCCTACGAGCAGTACTTC. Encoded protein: CASSAGPNSYEQYF.

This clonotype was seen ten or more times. CDR3 coding DNA: TGTGCCAGCAGCTCCATTGGGGGGCACACAGATACGCAGTATTTT. Translated, it gives CASSSIGGHTDTQYF. The chain employs TRBV11-2 and TRBJ2-3, with D perhaps TRBD1 or TRBD2 (6 bases each). Deletions cut 4 bases from V and 2 bases from J, with 13 bases between. Germline V gives CDR1 SGHAT, CDR2 FQNNGV. The CDR3 has 15 residues.

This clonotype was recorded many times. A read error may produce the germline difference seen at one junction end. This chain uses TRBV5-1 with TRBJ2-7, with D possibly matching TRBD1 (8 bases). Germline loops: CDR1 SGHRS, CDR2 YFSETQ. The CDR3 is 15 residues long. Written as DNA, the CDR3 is TGCACCAGCAGCCAGAGACAGGGGAGGGGTACCGAGCAGTACTTC. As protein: CTSSQRQGRGTEQYF.